This T cell receptor beta chain originates from a study of cytomegalovirus exposure and HLA in healthy donors. This PCR relied on a set of 60 Vbeta primers and 13 Jbeta primers. The data were produced by immunoSEQ multiplex PCR, yet TCRdb's version contains in-frame clones alone and is incomplete. The data show around 80,000 clones, 62% seen once. Study-level points and caveats: Follow-up analysis seemed to connect common viral pathogens with several of the most significant clusters identified.

With respect to this clone: Antigen: not known.

The V gene end was trimmed by 6 bases and the J gene end by 8 bases; junction bases not matched to a gene: 14. The CDR3 contains 16 residues. Germline V gives CDR1 MDHEN, CDR2 SYDVKM. The sequence derives from a male donor in good health and CMV-seropositive. The chain links TRBV28 to TRBJ2-3, with TRBD1 matching 10 bases. Sequencing input: PBMCs. The CDR3 protein is CASRPRQGASIATQYF. The CDR3 DNA reads as TGTGCCAGCAGGCCCCGACAGGGGGCGTCCATAGCTACGCAGTATTTT. The full variable domain, completed using reference TRBV28 and TRBJ2-3, is DVKVTQSSRYLVKRTGEKVFLECVQDMDHENMFWYRQDPGLGLRLIYFSYDVKMKEKGDIPEGYSVSREKKERFSLILESASTNQTSMYLCASRPRQGASIATQYFGPGTRLTVL.